This T cell receptor beta chain was documented in a study of blood T cell repertoires in COVID-19. As for the study in general: Researchers got acute and convalescent COVID-19 samples from the United States, Italy and Spain.

This clone was observed a handful of times. Germline V gene data show CDR1 as SEHNR and CDR2 as FQNEAQ (reference sequence). This CDR3 has 15 amino acids. The V end lost 5 bases, the J end lost 6 bases, and 17 bases lay between the germline ends. In the source study's methods: The assay estimated nucleated cells by amplifying reference gene primers. Data came from immunoSEQ multiplex PCR; TCRdb stores just in-frame clones and leaves some out. V, J and clone size are those of that table, while D and trimming were read from the DNA. Of 60,000 to 85,000 clones listed, around 70% are singletons. The sequenced sample consisted of peripheral blood. The clonotype was recovered from a man between 65 and 85 years old with acute or convalescent COVID-19. The chain links TRBV7-9 to TRBJ2-1; D might be TRBD2 (6 bases). The CDR3 here is CASSPPRRLGNEQFF. CDR3 coding DNA: TGTGCCAGCAGCCCTCCCAGGAGACTAGGCAATGAGCAGTTCTTC.